Listed below are T cell receptor beta chains from one sample, sequenced in a study of blood T cell repertoires in COVID-19. Here immunoSEQ multiplex PCR was the method, and the copy in TCRdb shows in-frame clones only, minus some. The top ten clones hold around 2.6% of a sample with fewer than 300,000 clones, 75% to 95% of them seen once. Sample: peripheral blood. Every receptor here comes from a person aged 18 to 30 with COVID-19, enrolled during active disease. CDR3s include the opening cysteine and the closing phenylalanine or tryptophan. The D gene is left open where the match is weak. Some rows have no size entry. The others give once, few or many, or a class for an expanded clone.

>-|TRBJ2-2|TRBD2|TRBV9
TGTGCCAGCAGCGGGGGACTAGCGGGAGGGAACACCGGGGAGCTGTTTTTT
CASSGGLAGGNTGELFF
>-|TRBJ1-1|-|TRBV5-1
TGCGCCAGCAGCTTGGGGACGGGAAACACTGAAGCTTTCTTT
CASSLGTGNTEAFF
>-|TRBJ2-3|-|TRBV28
TGTGCCAGCAACCGAGGCACAGATACGCAGTATTTT
CASNRGTDTQYF
>-|TRBJ2-3|TRBD1|TRBV24-1
TGTGCCACCGGTGGACAGGGGGAGGATACGCAGTATTTT
CATGGQGEDTQYF
>-|TRBJ1-1|-|TRBV11-2
TGTGCCAGCAGCCAGGGTCTCGGGCCGCTGAACACTGAAGCTTTCTTT
CASSQGLGPLNTEAFF
>-|TRBJ2-2|TRBD2|TRBV5-1
TGCGCCAGCAGCTCCTTCCTACTAGCGGGAGTAATCGGGGAGCTGTTTTTT
CASSSFLLAGVIGELFF
>-|TRBJ2-1|TRBD2|TRBV2
TGTGCCAGCACTCAGAGGGCTAGCGGGCTCTATGAGCAGTTCTTC
CASTQRASGLYEQFF
>-|TRBJ2-2|-|TRBV3-1/TRBV3-2
TGTGCCAGCAGCCACCTACCTTTCCCCGGGGAGCTGTTTTTT
CASSHLPFPGELFF
>-|TRBJ2-3|TRBD2|TRBV4-1
TGCGCCAGCAGCCAAGATTGGAATGCGGGAGGGCCAACAGATACGCAGTATTTT
CASSQDWNAGGPTDTQYF
>-|TRBJ1-2|-|TRBV24-1
TGTGCCACCAGTGATCAAAGGGGCGGGAAAAACTATGGCTACACCTTC
CATSDQRGGKNYGYTF
>-|TRBJ2-3|-|TRBV4-1
TGCGCCAGCAGCGCAGGGGGGATCCGCACAGATACGCAGTATTTT
CASSAGGIRTDTQYF
>-|TRBJ1-2|-|TRBV14
TGTGCCAGCAGCCAGCCGGGACATCCCCAAACCTGCTTC
CASSQPGHPQTCF
>-|TRBJ1-2|-|TRBV20-1
TGCAGTGCTGGAGACGACTATGGCTACACCTTC
CSAGDDYGYTF
>-|TRBJ1-4|-|TRBV3-1/TRBV3-2
TGTGCCAGCAGCCAAGGGGCAGGTGCAACTAATGAAAAACTGTTTTTT
CASSQGAGATNEKLFF
>-|TRBJ1-2|-|TRBV12-3/TRBV12-4
TGTGCCAGCAGCCGGGACATTTATGGCTACACCTTC
CASSRDIYGYTF
>-|TRBJ1-2|TRBD1|TRBV12-3/TRBV12-4
TGTGCCAGCAGTTGGACAGGGGTCGGCTACACCTTC
CASSWTGVGYTF
>once|TRBJ1-4|-|TRBV25-1
TGTGCCAGCAGCCATCGGGACCCGCGGGGTGAAAAACTGTTTTTT
CASSHRDPRGEKLFF
>-|TRBJ1-1|-|TRBV15
TGTGCCACCAGCAGAGACAGGCACACTGAAGCTTTCTTT
CATSRDRHTEAFF
>-|TRBJ2-7|-|TRBV4-3
TGCGCCAGCAGCCAAGATAGTTCAAAAAGCTACGAGCAGTACTTC
CASSQDSSKSYEQYF
>-|TRBJ1-5|-|TRBV6-2/TRBV6-3
TGTGCCAGCAGTTTCCTAGACTGGGGCTATAGCAATCAGCCCCAGCATTTT
CASSFLDWGYSNQPQHF
>-|TRBJ2-3|TRBD1|TRBV28
TGTGCCAGCAGCAGCGCCCCCGGACAGGGAAGCTACACAGATACGCAGTATTTT
CASSSAPGQGSYTDTQYF
>once|TRBJ1-1|-|TRBV19
TGTGCCAGTAGTAGGACAGTAAACACTGAAGCTTTCTTT
CASSRTVNTEAFF
>-|TRBJ1-3|TRBD1|TRBV15
TGTGCCACTGGGACAGTTGGAAACACCATATATTTT
CATGTVGNTIYF
>once|TRBJ1-5|TRBD1|TRBV6-6
TGTGCCAGCACCGACAGGGGAGGCAGCAATCAGCCCCAGCATTTT
CASTDRGGSNQPQHF
>-|TRBJ2-2|-|TRBV6-5
TGTGCCAGCAGTTACGTATCCGCGAACACCGGGGAGCTGTTTTTT
CASSYVSANTGELFF
>-|TRBJ2-2|TRBD1|TRBV24-1
TGTGCCACCAGCGCAAACAGGGGCGAAAACACCGGGGAGCTGTTTTTT
CATSANRGENTGELFF